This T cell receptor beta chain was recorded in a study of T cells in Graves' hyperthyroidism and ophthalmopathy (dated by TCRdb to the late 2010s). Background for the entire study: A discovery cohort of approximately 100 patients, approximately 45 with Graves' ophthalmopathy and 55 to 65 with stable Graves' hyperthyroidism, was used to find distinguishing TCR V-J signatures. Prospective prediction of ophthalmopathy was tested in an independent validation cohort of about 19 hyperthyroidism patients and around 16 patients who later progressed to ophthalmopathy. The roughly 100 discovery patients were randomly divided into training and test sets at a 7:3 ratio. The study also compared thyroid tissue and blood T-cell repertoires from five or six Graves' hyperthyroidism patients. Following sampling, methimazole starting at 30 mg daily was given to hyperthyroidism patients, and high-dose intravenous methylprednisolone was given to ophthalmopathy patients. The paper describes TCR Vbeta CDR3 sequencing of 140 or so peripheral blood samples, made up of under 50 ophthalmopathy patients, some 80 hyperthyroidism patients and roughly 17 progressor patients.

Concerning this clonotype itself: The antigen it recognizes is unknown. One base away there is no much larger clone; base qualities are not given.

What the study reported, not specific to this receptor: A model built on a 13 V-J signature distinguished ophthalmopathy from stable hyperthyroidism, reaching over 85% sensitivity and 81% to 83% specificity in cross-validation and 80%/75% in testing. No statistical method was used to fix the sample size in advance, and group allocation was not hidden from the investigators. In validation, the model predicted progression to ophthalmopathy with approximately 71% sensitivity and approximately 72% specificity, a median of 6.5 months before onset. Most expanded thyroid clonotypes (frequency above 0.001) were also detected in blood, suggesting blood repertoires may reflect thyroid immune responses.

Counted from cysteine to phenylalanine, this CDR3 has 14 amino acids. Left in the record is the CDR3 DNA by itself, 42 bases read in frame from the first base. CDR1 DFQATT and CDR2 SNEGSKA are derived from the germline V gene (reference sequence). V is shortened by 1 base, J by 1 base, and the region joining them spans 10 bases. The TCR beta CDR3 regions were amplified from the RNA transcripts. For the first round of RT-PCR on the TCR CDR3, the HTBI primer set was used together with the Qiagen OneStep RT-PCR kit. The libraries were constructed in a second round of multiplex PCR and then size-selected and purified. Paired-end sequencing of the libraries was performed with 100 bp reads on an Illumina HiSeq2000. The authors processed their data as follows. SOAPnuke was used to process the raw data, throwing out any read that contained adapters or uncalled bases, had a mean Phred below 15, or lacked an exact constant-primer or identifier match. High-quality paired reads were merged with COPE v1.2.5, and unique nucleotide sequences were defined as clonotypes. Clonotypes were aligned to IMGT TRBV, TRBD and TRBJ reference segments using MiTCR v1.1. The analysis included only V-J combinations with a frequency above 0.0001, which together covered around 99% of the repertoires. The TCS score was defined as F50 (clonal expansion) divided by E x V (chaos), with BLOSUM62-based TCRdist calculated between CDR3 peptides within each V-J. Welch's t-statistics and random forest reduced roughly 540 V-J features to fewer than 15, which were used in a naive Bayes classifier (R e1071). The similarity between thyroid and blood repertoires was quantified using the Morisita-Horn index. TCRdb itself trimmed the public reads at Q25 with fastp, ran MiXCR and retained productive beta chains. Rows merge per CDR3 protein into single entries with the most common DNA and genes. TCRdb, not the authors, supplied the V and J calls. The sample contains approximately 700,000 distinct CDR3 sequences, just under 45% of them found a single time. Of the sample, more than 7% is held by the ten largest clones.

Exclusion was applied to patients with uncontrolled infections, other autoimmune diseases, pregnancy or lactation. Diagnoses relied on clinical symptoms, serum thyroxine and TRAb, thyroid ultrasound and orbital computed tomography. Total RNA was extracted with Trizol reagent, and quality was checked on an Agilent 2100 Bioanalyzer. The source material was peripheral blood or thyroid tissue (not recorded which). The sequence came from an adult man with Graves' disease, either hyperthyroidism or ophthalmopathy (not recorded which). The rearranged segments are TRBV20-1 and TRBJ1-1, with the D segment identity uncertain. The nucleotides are TGCAGTGCTAGAGTCGGACCGAAGAACACTGAAGCTTTCTTT. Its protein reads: CSARVGPKNTEAFF.